Reported below is one TCR beta chain. No antigen is known for it. The sample originates from a study of T-cell memory formation after mild COVID-19. Overall study results and limits: Clones contracting day 15 to 85 were balanced CD4/CD8; later expanders leaned CD4+. Pre-infection memory showed some responding clones, and this suggested that cross-reactive memory joined. CD4+ contracting clones lay mainly in CM and EM, CD8+ ones in EMRA.

J was trimmed by 6 bases and V by 8 bases; bases with no gene match: 6. This CDR3 region has 12 residues. Germline values: CDR1 SQVTM, CDR2 ANQGSEA. 5'RACE with constant-segment primers yielded barcoded, UMI-tagged TCR alpha and TCR beta cDNA libraries. Via MiXCR, TCRdb re-called the 5' RACE reads, giving one row per CDR3 protein. The repertoire includes fewer than 450,000 distinct CDR3 sequences, roughly 26% of them detected once, and around 9.5% sits in the top ten. Input material: PBMCs or a T cell subset sorted from them (not recorded which). The V gene is TRBV29-1, the J gene TRBJ2-3, with TRBD2 matching over 9 bases. The TCR originated in an adult woman who had mild COVID-19 (a few samples of this study predate the infection). Cell type and time point are not known. The CDR3 DNA follows: TGCAGCATAAAGCGGGAGGCCGATACGCAGTATTTT. The encoded protein is CSIKREADTQYF.